Each of the 21 T cell receptor beta chains below was sequenced from the same sample in a study of cytomegalovirus exposure and HLA in healthy donors. PCR involved 60 Vbeta and 13 Jbeta primers. Some clones are missing from TCRdb's copy, which holds only in-frame ones; the method was immunoSEQ multiplex PCR. The sample lists over 150,000 clones, about three quarters seen once, with under 4.5% in the top ten. The specimen sequenced was PBMCs. These receptors all come from a woman in her forties in good health and CMV-seronegative.

This clone has only a few counts. This chain links TRBV5-6 with TRBJ1-1; D gene uncertain. This CDR3 is built from 14 residues. Per germline, CDR1 SGHDT and CDR2 YYEEEE. V lost 0 bases to trimming and J lost 4 bases, with 10 bases between them. The DNA for the CDR3 is TGTGCCAGCAGCTTGGGGGCAGGTCCCACTGAAGCTTTCTTT. Translating gives CASSLGAGPTEAFF.

This chain links TRBV6-5 with TRBJ2-5; D is possibly TRBD2 (6 bases). With 1 base removed from V and 5 bases from J, the gap between germline ends came to 11 bases. The CDR3 length is 14 residues. CDR1 MNHEY and CDR2 SVGAGI come from the germline V gene. CDR3 sequence (DNA): TGTGCCAGCAGTTACTGGGGCGCGGGGGAGACCCAGTACTTC. Translation: CASSYWGAGETQYF.

This chain joins TRBV29-1 and TRBJ1-1; 8 bases line up with TRBD1. V gave up 7 bases and J gave up 7 bases; unmatched junction bases: 5. Germline-derived CDR1 and CDR2 are SQVTM and ANQGSEA. CDR3 length equals 11 residues. The CDR3 bases are TGCAGCGCGCAGGGGGCCGGTGAAGCTTTCTTT. This translates into CSAQGAGEAFF.

This chain connects TRBV27 to TRBJ1-1, with D possibly TRBD1 on 5 matching bases. With 1 base removed from V and 1 base from J, the gap between germline ends came to 10 bases. The CDR3 spans 15 residues. The germline gives CDR1 MNHEY, CDR2 SMNVEV (reference sequence). Written as DNA, the CDR3 is TGTGCCAGCAGTTTATTAGCGGGGGGGAACACTGAAGCTTTCTTT. Translated, it gives CASSLLAGGNTEAFF.

CDR3 amino acids: CAISESIGAKNIQYF. CDR3 sequence (DNA): TGTGCCATCAGTGAGTCGATCGGGGCCAAAAACATTCAGTACTTC. The chain is built from TRBV10-3 and TRBJ2-4; D uncertain. The CDR3 extends over 15 amino acids. Trimming cost V 0 bases and J 1 base, with 7 bases left between them. Germline V gene sequence: CDR1 ENHRY, CDR2 SYGVKD.

A single count supports this clone. The same CDR3 arises from other DNA sequences in this sample as well. The chain links TRBV29-1 to TRBJ2-2; 11 positions agree with TRBD2. Germline trimming cut 6 bases from V and 1 base from J; bases unmatched to any gene: 4. The CDR3 sequence is 15 residues long. Germline assignment: CDR1 SQVTM and CDR2 ANQGSEA. The CDR3: CSVAGTSGNTGELFF. The CDR3 DNA sequence: TGCAGCGTAGCCGGGACTAGCGGGAACACCGGGGAGCTGTTTTTT.

The CDR3 nucleotides read TGTGCCAGCAGCCAGCCCAAGACAGGGGGATACAACCCGTATGGCTACACCTTC. Its translation is CASSQPKTGGYNPYGYTF. The rearrangement joins TRBV4-2 to TRBJ1-2, with 9 bases that match TRBD1. V shed 3 bases, J shed 5 bases, and the junction held 16 bases outside the gene matches. The CDR3 is 18 residues long. Germline-derived CDR1 and CDR2 are LGHNA and YNFKEQ.

The chain carries TRBV4-1 and TRBJ2-6; 7 bases are shared with TRBD1. This CDR3 comprises 16 residues. Germline V lookup: CDR1 MGHRA, CDR2 YSYEKL. V trimming: 4 bases; J trimming: 1 base; junction bases outside the gene matches: 4. In nucleotides, the CDR3 is TGCGCCAGCAGCCGACCGACAGGGTCTGGGGCCAACGTCCTGACTTTC. Protein product: CASSRPTGSGANVLTF.

The V call is TRBV28, the J call TRBJ1-2, with 8 bases matching TRBD1. The CDR3 consists of 18 residues. Losses at the gene ends were 5 bases for V and 4 bases for J; bases not matched to a gene: 18. The germline V gene has CDR1 MDHEN and CDR2 SYDVKM. Here the CDR3 reads CASSTPQGALFSGYGYTF. As DNA, the CDR3 is TGTGCCAGCAGTACACCTCAGGGGGCGCTTTTTTCGGGCTATGGCTACACCTTC.

This chain links TRBV9 with TRBJ1-1; 7 positions agree with TRBD1. Trimming at V came to 4 bases and at J to 1 base, leaving 7 bases not matched to a gene. Germline-derived CDR1 and CDR2 are SGDLS and YYNGEE. The CDR3 length is 15 residues. Written as DNA, the CDR3 is TGTGCCAGCAGCCCACGACAGGGAACGAACACTGAAGCTTTCTTT. It translates to CASSPRQGTNTEAFF.

The chain has TRBV27 and TRBJ1-2; 9 bases are shared with TRBD1. Germline lookup yields CDR1 MNHEY and CDR2 SMNVEV (reference sequence). The trim removed 0 bases at V and 8 bases at J, leaving 7 bases unmatched. This CDR3 has 15 amino acids. As DNA, the CDR3 is TGTGCCAGCAGTTTATCCGAACAGGGGGCTCAGGGCTACACCTTC. It translates to CASSLSEQGAQGYTF.

The CDR3 spells CASSLGTGGSTEAFF. As DNA, the CDR3 is TGCGCCAGCAGCTTGGGGACAGGAGGGTCCACTGAAGCTTTCTTT. This chain joins TRBV5-1 and TRBJ1-1; TRBD1 agrees at 7 bases. This CDR3 spans 15 amino acids. V lost 0 bases to trimming and J lost 4 bases; unmatched junction nucleotides: 6. The germline V gene has CDR1 SGHRS and CDR2 YFSETQ. The full variable domain, rest sourced from reference TRBV5-1 and TRBJ1-1, is KAGVTQTPRYLIKTRGQQVTLSCSPISGHRSVSWYQQTPGQGLQFLFEYFSETQRNKGNFPGRFSGRQFSNSRSEMNVSTLELGDSALYLCASSLGTGGSTEAFFGQGTRLTVV.

This clone has a handful of counts. J is TRBJ2-1 and V is TRBV5-8, with 10 bases lining up with TRBD1. The CDR3 extends over 15 amino acids. The germline gives CDR1 SGHTS, CDR2 YDEGEE. Trimming at V came to 4 bases and at J to 6 bases, leaving 7 bases not matched to a gene. In nucleotides, the CDR3 is TGTGCCAGCAGCCCTATGACAGGGGGCTTCAATGAGCAGTTCTTC. Amino acids: CASSPMTGGFNEQFF.

The chain joins TRBV27 to TRBJ1-1, with D uncertain. V lost 2 bases and J lost 11, with 18 bases in between. Germline lookup yields CDR1 MNHEY and CDR2 SMNVEV (reference sequence). This CDR3 region has 14 residues. CDR3 DNA sequence: TGTGCCAGCAGTTTAACATTCCCCCCGGGTTTGGCTTTCTTT. As protein: CASSLTFPPGLAFF.

The J gene is TRBJ1-4, the V gene TRBV9; a weak D match, TRBD1 (5 bases). The germline CDR1 and CDR2 sequences are SGDLS and YYNGEE. The CDR3 is made up of 17 amino acids. Trimming shortened V by 0 bases and J by 2 bases, and 14 bases separated the two germline ends. Written as DNA, the CDR3 is TGTGCCAGCAGCGTAGCTCGTTCGGGGGGTACTAATGAAAAACTGTTTTTT. This encodes CASSVARSGGTNEKLFF.

This chain links TRBV11-2 with TRBJ2-5, with 9 bases identical to TRBD1. There are 15 residues in the CDR3. Germline V gene data show CDR1 as SGHAT and CDR2 as FQNNGV. V shed 7 bases and J 1 base; nucleotides not matched to a gene: 7. The chain's CDR3 is CASTRQGGPQETQYF. CDR3 DNA: TGTGCCAGCACCCGACAGGGGGGGCCCCAAGAGACCCAGTACTTC.

The chain employs TRBV7-9 and TRBJ2-5, with TRBD2 identical over 16 bases. CDR1 and CDR2 (germline): SEHNR, FQNEAQ (reference sequence). The CDR3 extends over 18 amino acids. V trimming: 4 bases; J trimming: 2 bases; junction bases outside the gene matches: 7. The CDR3 is CASSSGLAGGSVQETQYF. CDR3 nucleotide sequence: TGTGCCAGCAGCTCGGGACTAGCGGGGGGGAGCGTTCAAGAGACCCAGTACTTC.

The chain carries TRBV7-8 and TRBJ1-1, with D tentatively TRBD1 (5 bases). The V gene's germline CDR1 is SGHVS and CDR2 FQNEAQ. Deletions cut 1 base from V and 2 bases from J, with 8 bases between. CDR3 length equals 14 residues. The CDR3 nucleotides read TGTGCCAGCAGCTTAGGGGGCAGAAACACTGAAGCTTTCTTT. Encoded protein: CASSLGGRNTEAFF.

This clone was recorded a few times. Its ends do not fully match the called genes, so a read error is possible. The chain has TRBV7-7 and TRBJ2-5; 8 bases agree with TRBD2. From germline, CDR1 is SSHAT and CDR2 FNYEAQ (reference sequence). CDR3 length: 17 amino acids. Here the CDR3 reads CASTPDPGGGFQETQYF. The CDR3 DNA follows: TGTGCTAGCACCCCTGATCCGGGGGGGGGTTTCCAAGAGACCCAGTACTTC.

Points on this clone: Other DNA sequences in the sample encode the same CDR3. The chain has TRBV28 and TRBJ1-5; TRBD1 might be the D (5 bases). From germline, CDR1 is MDHEN and CDR2 SYDVKM. Trimming removed 6 bases from V and 4 bases from J, with 7 bases in between. The CDR3 totals 12 residues. In nucleotides, the CDR3 is TGTGCCAGCAGGGGGCAGAATCAGCCCCAGCATTTT. Translated: CASRGQNQPQHF.

This chain uses TRBV5-4 with TRBJ2-7; perhaps TRBD1 as D (5 bases). Looked up from germline, CDR1 is SGHNT and CDR2 is YYREEE (reference sequence). There are 15 residues in the CDR3. The ends were cut back, 0 bases at V and 0 bases at J, with 10 bases in the middle. The CDR3 coding sequence is TGTGCCAGCAGCTTGGCAGGGCCCTACTCCTACGAGCAGTACTTC. It is translated as CASSLAGPYSYEQYF.